A selection of T cell receptor beta chains follows, all from one sample in a study of blood T cell repertoires in COVID-19. TCRdb's table, derived via immunoSEQ multiplex PCR, lists solely in-frame clones and lacks some. The table records 170,000 or so clones, 86% of them present only once. Input material: peripheral blood. Every receptor here comes from a man aged 50-60 years with active or convalescent COVID-19. Both conserved end residues are part of each CDR3. The D gene is left open where the match is weak. The listing skips clone size in some rows; elsewhere it reads once, few, many or a size class.

v_gene: TRBV18
d_gene: -
j_gene: TRBJ1-2
abundance: -
CDR3nt: TGTGCCAGCTCACCACAGGGGTTACGGGACTATGGCTACACCTTC
CDR3aa: CASSPQGLRDYGYTF

v_gene: TRBV5-1
d_gene: -
j_gene: TRBJ2-1
abundance: -
CDR3nt: TGCGCCAGCAGCTTGCCTACAGGCTCCTACAATGAGCAGTTCTTC
CDR3aa: CASSLPTGSYNEQFF

v_gene: TRBV23-1
d_gene: TRBD1
j_gene: TRBJ2-7
abundance: -
CDR3nt: TGCGCCAGCAGTCAATCACCCGGACAGGGCCCCTACGAGCAGTACTTC
CDR3aa: CASSQSPGQGPYEQYF

v_gene: TRBV23-1
d_gene: -
j_gene: TRBJ1-3
abundance: -
CDR3nt: TGCGCCAGCAGTCTAAGAAAAAGACAGGTCCCTGGAAACACCATATATTTT
CDR3aa: CASSLRKRQVPGNTIYF

v_gene: TRBV19
d_gene: -
j_gene: TRBJ1-3
abundance: -
CDR3nt: TGTGCCAGTTCCTCGGTGTCCTCTGGAAACACCATATATTTT
CDR3aa: CASSSVSSGNTIYF

v_gene: TRBV6-5
d_gene: -
j_gene: TRBJ2-3
abundance: -
CDR3nt: TGTGCCAGCAGACGGAGGGGAAGTGGCACAGATACGCAGTATTTT
CDR3aa: CASRRRGSGTDTQYF

v_gene: TRBV7-8
d_gene: TRBD2
j_gene: TRBJ2-3
abundance: few
CDR3nt: TGTGCCAGCAGCTTAGACCCTCGGAGCGGGAGACGCACAGATACGCAGTATTTT
CDR3aa: CASSLDPRSGRRTDTQYF

v_gene: TRBV4-3
d_gene: TRBD1
j_gene: TRBJ1-1
abundance: -
CDR3nt: TGCGCCAGCAGCCAAGATTTCGGGACAGGGGGCACTGAAGCTTTCTTT
CDR3aa: CASSQDFGTGGTEAFF

v_gene: TRBV5-6
d_gene: -
j_gene: TRBJ1-5
abundance: once
CDR3nt: TGTGCCAGCAGCAGAAGAGTGGGCCCTTTGGGCAATCAGCCCCAGCATTTT
CDR3aa: CASSRRVGPLGNQPQHF

v_gene: TRBV7-8
d_gene: TRBD1
j_gene: TRBJ2-4
abundance: -
CDR3nt: TGTGCCAGCAGCCCCCACTTACGGACAGGGCTAGCCAAAAACATTCAGTACTTC
CDR3aa: CASSPHLRTGLAKNIQYF

v_gene: TRBV19
d_gene: TRBD1
j_gene: TRBJ2-7
abundance: -
CDR3nt: TGTGCCAGTACAAGACCGGGACAGGGGACCACCGAGCAGTACTTC
CDR3aa: CASTRPGQGTTEQYF

v_gene: TRBV19
d_gene: TRBD2
j_gene: TRBJ2-2
abundance: -
CDR3nt: TGTGCCAGTAGTATAGCAAGAGGGACTAGCGGGAGAGGGCACACCGGGGAGCTGTTTTTT
CDR3aa: CASSIARGTSGRGHTGELFF

v_gene: TRBV27
d_gene: -
j_gene: TRBJ1-2
abundance: few
CDR3nt: TGTGCCAGCAGCCAGTTCAGGGAAAATGGCTACACCTTC
CDR3aa: CASSQFRENGYTF

v_gene: TRBV6-5
d_gene: -
j_gene: TRBJ1-4
abundance: once
CDR3nt: TGTGCCAGCAGTTCTGTCTGGAGAATTGAAAAACTGTTTTTT
CDR3aa: CASSSVWRIEKLFF

v_gene: TRBV14
d_gene: -
j_gene: TRBJ1-3
abundance: -
CDR3nt: TGTGCCAGCAGCCTAGCGGGGCAGCGAAACACCATATATTTT
CDR3aa: CASSLAGQRNTIYF

v_gene: TRBV18
d_gene: -
j_gene: TRBJ2-5
abundance: -
CDR3nt: TGTGCCAGCTCTCAAACTAGAGGCGAGACCCAGTACTTC
CDR3aa: CASSQTRGETQYF

v_gene: TRBV24-1
d_gene: TRBD2
j_gene: TRBJ2-3
abundance: once
CDR3nt: TGTGCCACCAGTGATTTGACTAGCGGGGCCCCAGATACGCAGTATTTT
CDR3aa: CATSDLTSGAPDTQYF

v_gene: TRBV6-5
d_gene: TRBD2
j_gene: TRBJ2-7
abundance: -
CDR3nt: TGTGCCAGCAGTCAACTAGCGGGAGCGGGAGAGCAGTACTTC
CDR3aa: CASSQLAGAGEQYF

v_gene: TRBV7-2
d_gene: TRBD1
j_gene: TRBJ1-2
abundance: few
CDR3nt: TGTGCCAGCAGCCGTTTCGAGACAGGGAAAAATGGCTACACCTTC
CDR3aa: CASSRFETGKNGYTF

v_gene: TRBV6-5
d_gene: -
j_gene: TRBJ1-2
abundance: -
CDR3nt: TGTGCCAGCAGTTTTGACAGAAACTATGGCTACACCTTC
CDR3aa: CASSFDRNYGYTF

v_gene: TRBV6-2/TRBV6-3
d_gene: TRBD1
j_gene: TRBJ1-1
abundance: few
CDR3nt: TGTGCCAGCAGCCAGGGGGGGGAAGACACTGAAGCTTTCTTT
CDR3aa: CASSQGGEDTEAFF

v_gene: TRBV15
d_gene: TRBD1
j_gene: TRBJ1-2
abundance: -
CDR3nt: TGTGCCACCAGCAGAGACTTTGTGGGACAGGGGAAGGGTGGCTACACCTTC
CDR3aa: CATSRDFVGQGKGGYTF

v_gene: TRBV7-2
d_gene: -
j_gene: TRBJ2-7
abundance: -
CDR3nt: TGTGCCAGCAGCCAAAGACAGGTTACCTACGAGCAGTACTTC
CDR3aa: CASSQRQVTYEQYF

v_gene: TRBV12-3/TRBV12-4
d_gene: TRBD1
j_gene: TRBJ1-2
abundance: -
CDR3nt: TGTGCCAGCAGCCCAGGGGGGAACTATGGCTACACCTTC
CDR3aa: CASSPGGNYGYTF

v_gene: TRBV3-1/TRBV3-2
d_gene: TRBD1
j_gene: TRBJ1-2
abundance: -
CDR3nt: TGTGCCAGCAGCCTAGTAGGACAGGGACACACCTTC
CDR3aa: CASSLVGQGHTF

v_gene: TRBV12-5
d_gene: TRBD1
j_gene: TRBJ1-5
abundance: -
CDR3nt: TGTGCTAGTGGCTCAGGACAGGGGGCCGGTGTGGGCAATCAGCCCCAGCATTTT
CDR3aa: CASGSGQGAGVGNQPQHF

v_gene: TRBV2
d_gene: -
j_gene: TRBJ1-1
abundance: -
CDR3nt: TGTGCCAGCAGTGAACAGAACACTGAAGCTTTCTTT
CDR3aa: CASSEQNTEAFF

v_gene: TRBV18
d_gene: -
j_gene: TRBJ2-7
abundance: once
CDR3nt: TGTGCCAGCTCCCCGGAGGGCCCTATCACCCCCTACGAGCAGTACTTC
CDR3aa: CASSPEGPITPYEQYF

v_gene: TRBV6-2/TRBV6-3
d_gene: -
j_gene: TRBJ1-5
abundance: -
CDR3nt: TGTGCCAGCAGTTACTCTCGGGAGTTGAGCAATCAGCCCCAGCATTTT
CDR3aa: CASSYSRELSNQPQHF

v_gene: TRBV21-1
d_gene: -
j_gene: TRBJ1-6
abundance: -
CDR3nt: TGTGCCGGAAGAACCCCAACGGACAGGTATAATTCACCCCTCCACTTT
CDR3aa: CAGRTPTDRYNSPLHF

v_gene: TRBV19
d_gene: -
j_gene: TRBJ1-2
abundance: -
CDR3nt: TGTGCCAGTAGTATAGAGGGGGACACCTTCTATGGCTACACCTTC
CDR3aa: CASSIEGDTFYGYTF

v_gene: TRBV18
d_gene: TRBD1
j_gene: TRBJ2-1
abundance: -
CDR3nt: TGTGCCAGCTCACCAGGGACAGGGACCTACAATGAGCAGTTCTTC
CDR3aa: CASSPGTGTYNEQFF

v_gene: TRBV9
d_gene: -
j_gene: TRBJ2-6
abundance: -
CDR3nt: TGTGCCAGCAGCGTAGGGGGGGCTGGGGCCAACGTCCTGACTTTC
CDR3aa: CASSVGGAGANVLTF

v_gene: TRBV27
d_gene: -
j_gene: TRBJ1-1
abundance: few
CDR3nt: TGTGCCAGCAGTTTAGGGCAAAGGACTGAAGCTTTCTTT
CDR3aa: CASSLGQRTEAFF

v_gene: TRBV11-3
d_gene: TRBD1
j_gene: TRBJ2-3
abundance: once
CDR3nt: TGTGCCAGCAGCTCCCAGGCCGGGACAGGGGGTGATACGCAGTATTTT
CDR3aa: CASSSQAGTGGDTQYF

v_gene: TRBV24-1
d_gene: TRBD1
j_gene: TRBJ1-2
abundance: -
CDR3nt: TGTGCCACCAGTGGCCAAGACAGGGCCTACACCTTC
CDR3aa: CATSGQDRAYTF

v_gene: TRBV5-5
d_gene: -
j_gene: TRBJ2-1
abundance: once
CDR3nt: TGTGCCAGCAGCTTATTTATAGAGACTTACAATGAGCAGTTCTTC
CDR3aa: CASSLFIETYNEQFF

v_gene: TRBV6-2/TRBV6-3
d_gene: TRBD1
j_gene: TRBJ1-1
abundance: -
CDR3nt: TGTGCCAGCAGTTACTTGACAGGGGCGAACACTGAAGCTTTCTTT
CDR3aa: CASSYLTGANTEAFF

v_gene: TRBV4-1
d_gene: -
j_gene: TRBJ1-1
abundance: -
CDR3nt: TGCGCCAGCAGCCAAGATCGGACAGCGCAAACCCTGGCTTTCTTT
CDR3aa: CASSQDRTAQTLAFF

v_gene: TRBV19
d_gene: TRBD1
j_gene: TRBJ1-4
abundance: -
CDR3nt: TGTGCCAGTAGTACTCCGACAGGGAGAGGTGGGGAAAAACTGTTTTTT
CDR3aa: CASSTPTGRGGEKLFF

v_gene: TRBV2
d_gene: -
j_gene: TRBJ1-5
abundance: -
CDR3nt: TGTGCCAGCAGTGCACGGGATCAGCCCCAGCATTTT
CDR3aa: CASSARDQPQHF

v_gene: TRBV19
d_gene: TRBD2
j_gene: TRBJ2-7
abundance: -
CDR3nt: TGTGCCAGTAGTGTCACTAGCGGGAGCTCCTACGAGCAGTACTTC
CDR3aa: CASSVTSGSSYEQYF

v_gene: TRBV9
d_gene: -
j_gene: TRBJ2-2
abundance: -
CDR3nt: TGTGCCAGCAGCGTAGAGGCAGGAACGAACACCGGGGAGCTGTTTTTT
CDR3aa: CASSVEAGTNTGELFF

v_gene: TRBV6-5
d_gene: -
j_gene: TRBJ1-3
abundance: -
CDR3nt: TGTGCCAGCAGGCGGTTCGGGAGCTCTGGAAACACCATATATTTT
CDR3aa: CASRRFGSSGNTIYF

v_gene: TRBV6-2/TRBV6-3
d_gene: -
j_gene: TRBJ2-3
abundance: -
CDR3nt: TGTGCCAGCAGCCATTCTGCAGATACGCAGTATTTT
CDR3aa: CASSHSADTQYF

v_gene: TRBV20-1
d_gene: -
j_gene: TRBJ1-5
abundance: -
CDR3nt: TGCAGTGCTAGTCGGGCGGGGTTGTTAAATCAGCCCCAGCATTTT
CDR3aa: CSASRAGLLNQPQHF

v_gene: TRBV4-3
d_gene: TRBD1
j_gene: TRBJ2-5
abundance: -
CDR3nt: TGCGCCAGCAGCCCAGGAACAGGGGACCAAGAGACCCAGTACTTC
CDR3aa: CASSPGTGDQETQYF

v_gene: TRBV7-2
d_gene: -
j_gene: TRBJ2-5
abundance: -
CDR3nt: TGTGCCAGCAGCTTAGTAGTGGGGCCTATCCAAGAGACCCAGTACTTC
CDR3aa: CASSLVVGPIQETQYF

v_gene: TRBV9
d_gene: TRBD1
j_gene: TRBJ2-1
abundance: -
CDR3nt: TGTGCCAGCAGCGTAGGGCAGGGGGCAGGCAATGAGCAGTTCTTC
CDR3aa: CASSVGQGAGNEQFF

v_gene: TRBV4-3
d_gene: TRBD1
j_gene: TRBJ2-2
abundance: -
CDR3nt: TGCGCCAGCAGCCAGACCGGGACAGGGGTCACCGGGGAGCTGTTTTTT
CDR3aa: CASSQTGTGVTGELFF

v_gene: TRBV5-4
d_gene: TRBD1
j_gene: TRBJ2-5
abundance: -
CDR3nt: TGTGCCAGCAGCTTGGCGGCAGGGGGCTACCAAGAGACCCAGTACTTC
CDR3aa: CASSLAAGGYQETQYF

v_gene: TRBV3-1/TRBV3-2
d_gene: -
j_gene: TRBJ1-5
abundance: -
CDR3nt: TGTGCCAGCAGCCAAGGCGACAGGAGATTCAATCAGCCCCAGCATTTT
CDR3aa: CASSQGDRRFNQPQHF

v_gene: TRBV19
d_gene: TRBD1
j_gene: TRBJ2-1
abundance: -
CDR3nt: TGTGCCAGTAGTACGACAGGGCTCCGCTCCTACAATGAGCAGTTCTTC
CDR3aa: CASSTTGLRSYNEQFF

v_gene: TRBV24-1
d_gene: -
j_gene: TRBJ1-2
abundance: once
CDR3nt: TGTGCCACCAGTGACCACCCCGCGCGGAGTGTCTATGGCTACACCTTC
CDR3aa: CATSDHPARSVYGYTF

v_gene: TRBV12-3/TRBV12-4
d_gene: -
j_gene: TRBJ1-1
abundance: -
CDR3nt: TGTGCCAGCAGATTACAGGGAAACACTGAAGCTTTCTTT
CDR3aa: CASRLQGNTEAFF

v_gene: TRBV25-1
d_gene: -
j_gene: TRBJ1-2
abundance: -
CDR3nt: TGTGCCAGCAGTGAATCCCCAGGGAACTATGGCTACACCTTC
CDR3aa: CASSESPGNYGYTF

v_gene: TRBV19
d_gene: -
j_gene: TRBJ1-1
abundance: -
CDR3nt: TGTGCCAGTAGTATAGATTCAGGGAACACTGAAGCTTTCTTT
CDR3aa: CASSIDSGNTEAFF

v_gene: TRBV19
d_gene: -
j_gene: TRBJ2-7
abundance: -
CDR3nt: TGTGCCAGTAGCATAATGGCAGCGTACGAGCAGTACTTC
CDR3aa: CASSIMAAYEQYF

v_gene: TRBV2
d_gene: TRBD1
j_gene: TRBJ2-7
abundance: -
CDR3nt: TGTGCCAGCAGGACTTCGAGGACAGGCGAGCAGTACTTC
CDR3aa: CASRTSRTGEQYF

v_gene: TRBV4-1
d_gene: -
j_gene: TRBJ1-4
abundance: -
CDR3nt: TGCGCCAGCAGCCAAGAAACAGGGCAGAATGAAAAACTGTTTTTT
CDR3aa: CASSQETGQNEKLFF